Listed below are T cell receptor beta chains from one sample, sequenced in a study of blood T cell repertoires in COVID-19. The method was immunoSEQ multiplex PCR; TCRdb's version includes in-frame clones alone and lacks a portion of them. The sample lists approximately 300,000 clones, 80% to 90% occurring once. Sequencing was carried out using PBMCs or T cells enriched from blood (not recorded which). These receptors were taken from a woman under 40 who had recovered from COVID-19. CDR3s include the opening cysteine and the closing phenylalanine or tryptophan. Fields, in order: CDR3 length, V gene, clone size, D gene, J gene, CDR3 DNA, CDR3 protein. D genes are given only for firm matches. Clone size is stated in some rows and not others, as once, few, many or a class when expanded.

CDR3 length: 15; V gene: TRBV6-5; clone size: -; D gene: TRBD1; J gene: TRBJ2-1; CDR3 DNA: TGTGCCAGCAGTTACCAAGGGACAGAGTACAATGAGCAGTTCTTC; CDR3 protein: CASSYQGTEYNEQFF
CDR3 length: 16; V gene: TRBV24-1; clone size: -; D gene: -; J gene: TRBJ2-1; CDR3 DNA: TGTGCCACCAGTGATCCTACAGGGCCGAACTACAATGAGCAGTTCTTC; CDR3 protein: CATSDPTGPNYNEQFF
CDR3 length: 13; V gene: TRBV7-9; clone size: -; D gene: -; J gene: TRBJ1-5; CDR3 DNA: TGTGCCAGCAGCCGAGGTGGCCGTCAGCCCCAGCATTTT; CDR3 protein: CASSRGGRQPQHF
CDR3 length: 15; V gene: TRBV28; clone size: -; D gene: TRBD1; J gene: TRBJ1-2; CDR3 DNA: TGTGCCAGCAGTTCGGGAGGGGGACAGAACTATGGCTACACCTTC; CDR3 protein: CASSSGGGQNYGYTF
CDR3 length: 17; V gene: TRBV30; clone size: once; D gene: TRBD1; J gene: TRBJ2-5; CDR3 DNA: TGTGCCTGGACCCCCGGGGGGGACAGGGGATCGTTCGGGACCCAGTACTTC; CDR3 protein: CAWTPGGDRGSFGTQYF
CDR3 length: 16; V gene: TRBV27; clone size: -; D gene: -; J gene: TRBJ2-1; CDR3 DNA: TGTGCCAGCAGTTTAACGGCTAGAAGCTCCTACAATGAGCAGTTCTTC; CDR3 protein: CASSLTARSSYNEQFF
CDR3 length: 15; V gene: TRBV20-1; clone size: -; D gene: TRBD1; J gene: TRBJ1-5; CDR3 DNA: TGCAGTGCTAGTAGAGGACAGGGGACGAATCAGCCCCAGCATTTT; CDR3 protein: CSASRGQGTNQPQHF
CDR3 length: 16; V gene: TRBV10-3; clone size: few; D gene: TRBD2; J gene: TRBJ2-7; CDR3 DNA: TGTGCCATCAGAAAGACAGCCACTAGCGGGATCTACGAGCAGTACTTC; CDR3 protein: CAIRKTATSGIYEQYF
CDR3 length: 13; V gene: TRBV2; clone size: -; D gene: -; J gene: TRBJ2-7; CDR3 DNA: TGTGCCAGCATACGGGAGACCTCCTACGAGCAGTACTTC; CDR3 protein: CASIRETSYEQYF
CDR3 length: 15; V gene: TRBV27; clone size: -; D gene: TRBD1; J gene: TRBJ2-1; CDR3 DNA: TGTGCCAGCAGTTTAAACTTGGGACAGTGGCATGAGCAGTTCTTC; CDR3 protein: CASSLNLGQWHEQFF
CDR3 length: 13; V gene: TRBV27; clone size: -; D gene: -; J gene: TRBJ1-5; CDR3 DNA: TGTGCCAGTGGAGGTTATAGCAATCAGCCCCAGCATTTT; CDR3 protein: CASGGYSNQPQHF
CDR3 length: 14; V gene: TRBV28; clone size: -; D gene: TRBD2; J gene: TRBJ2-7; CDR3 DNA: TGTGCCAGCAGTTCCCCGTTCGGGGGGGAAGAGCAGTACTTC; CDR3 protein: CASSSPFGGEEQYF
CDR3 length: 14; V gene: TRBV7-2; clone size: -; D gene: -; J gene: TRBJ1-2; CDR3 DNA: TGTGCCAGCAGGCGGGACGGCCTTACAGGTGGCTACACCTTC; CDR3 protein: CASRRDGLTGGYTF
CDR3 length: 16; V gene: TRBV7-9; clone size: -; D gene: TRBD1; J gene: TRBJ2-7; CDR3 DNA: TGTGCCAGCAGCTTTTCGACAGGGGCCCTCTCCTACGAGCAGTACTTC; CDR3 protein: CASSFSTGALSYEQYF
CDR3 length: 16; V gene: TRBV28; clone size: once; D gene: TRBD1; J gene: TRBJ2-4; CDR3 DNA: TGTGCCAGCAGTCCGACAGGGAGTGGGACCAAAAACATTCAGTACTTC; CDR3 protein: CASSPTGSGTKNIQYF
CDR3 length: 14; V gene: TRBV3-1/TRBV3-2; clone size: -; D gene: TRBD1; J gene: TRBJ1-6; CDR3 DNA: TGTGCCAGCAGCCAAGAAGACAGGGGCTCACCCCTCCACTTT; CDR3 protein: CASSQEDRGSPLHF
CDR3 length: 15; V gene: TRBV7-6; clone size: -; D gene: -; J gene: TRBJ2-1; CDR3 DNA: TGTGCCAGCAGCTTAGAAGGGACAAGCTACAATGAGCAGTTCTTC; CDR3 protein: CASSLEGTSYNEQFF
CDR3 length: 14; V gene: TRBV29-1; clone size: -; D gene: -; J gene: TRBJ1-2; CDR3 DNA: TGCAGCGTTGGCGGGGCCCGAGTTCAGCGCGGCTACACCTTC; CDR3 protein: CSVGGARVQRGYTF
CDR3 length: 13; V gene: TRBV27; clone size: -; D gene: -; J gene: TRBJ1-1; CDR3 DNA: TGTGCCAGCAGTTTATCAGGGGTCACTGAAGCTTTCTTT; CDR3 protein: CASSLSGVTEAFF
CDR3 length: 15; V gene: TRBV29-1; clone size: -; D gene: TRBD1; J gene: TRBJ2-3; CDR3 DNA: TGCAGCGCCTGGGGGGGACAGGGGGCCACAGATACGCAGTATTTT; CDR3 protein: CSAWGGQGATDTQYF
CDR3 length: 17; V gene: TRBV28; clone size: -; D gene: TRBD1; J gene: TRBJ1-6; CDR3 DNA: TGTGCCAGCAGTCCACACCGGCTGGACAGGGGGGCGTCACCCCTCCACTTT; CDR3 protein: CASSPHRLDRGASPLHF
CDR3 length: 17; V gene: TRBV3-1/TRBV3-2; clone size: once; D gene: -; J gene: TRBJ2-4; CDR3 DNA: TGTGCCAGCAGCCCCGGGGGACTGACCGAGGCCAAAAACATTCAGTACTTC; CDR3 protein: CASSPGGLTEAKNIQYF
CDR3 length: 14; V gene: TRBV28; clone size: -; D gene: TRBD2; J gene: TRBJ2-7; CDR3 DNA: TGTGCCAGCAGGGTCGGTCTAGCGGGAGACGAGCAGTACTTC; CDR3 protein: CASRVGLAGDEQYF
CDR3 length: 13; V gene: TRBV19; clone size: -; D gene: TRBD1; J gene: TRBJ2-7; CDR3 DNA: TGTGCCAGTCGTATGACAGGGACGTACGAGCAGTACTTC; CDR3 protein: CASRMTGTYEQYF
CDR3 length: 13; V gene: TRBV9; clone size: -; D gene: -; J gene: TRBJ1-1; CDR3 DNA: TGTGCCAGCAGCGTAGCGTCGGGAGCTGAAGCTTTCTTT; CDR3 protein: CASSVASGAEAFF
CDR3 length: 14; V gene: TRBV28; clone size: -; D gene: -; J gene: TRBJ2-7; CDR3 DNA: TGTGCCAGCAGTGGCGGATCCGAGTCCTACGAGCAGTACTTC; CDR3 protein: CASSGGSESYEQYF
CDR3 length: 10; V gene: TRBV28; clone size: -; D gene: -; J gene: TRBJ2-5; CDR3 DNA: TGTGCCAGCAAGAGAGAGACCCAGTACTTC; CDR3 protein: CASKRETQYF
CDR3 length: 14; V gene: TRBV28; clone size: once; D gene: -; J gene: TRBJ1-5; CDR3 DNA: TGTGCCAGCAGGCGAACAGGGTTCAATCAGCCCCAGCATTTT; CDR3 protein: CASRRTGFNQPQHF
CDR3 length: 15; V gene: TRBV24-1; clone size: -; D gene: TRBD2; J gene: TRBJ2-1; CDR3 DNA: TGTGCCACCAGTGATTTGACTAGCGGGTACAATGAGCAGTTCTTC; CDR3 protein: CATSDLTSGYNEQFF
CDR3 length: 15; V gene: TRBV5-5; clone size: once; D gene: TRBD1; J gene: TRBJ2-3; CDR3 DNA: TGTGCCAGCGGATCGACAGGGGCTAGCACAGATACGCAGTATTTT; CDR3 protein: CASGSTGASTDTQYF
CDR3 length: 15; V gene: TRBV9; clone size: -; D gene: -; J gene: TRBJ1-5; CDR3 DNA: TGTGCCAGCAGCGTAGATATCGGAGAGTCTCAGCCCCAGCATTTT; CDR3 protein: CASSVDIGESQPQHF
CDR3 length: 14; V gene: TRBV27; clone size: -; D gene: -; J gene: TRBJ1-5; CDR3 DNA: TGTGCCACTAGACCGACAGGACCCAATCAGCCCCAGCATTTT; CDR3 protein: CATRPTGPNQPQHF
CDR3 length: 15; V gene: TRBV12-5; clone size: -; D gene: -; J gene: TRBJ2-3; CDR3 DNA: TGTGCTAGTGGTTCAACCGACAGGTACACAGATACGCAGTATTTT; CDR3 protein: CASGSTDRYTDTQYF